These 18 T cell receptor beta chains were all obtained from the same sample, sequenced in a study of blood T cells in healthy people across ages. A second PCR, run for about 7 to 11 cycles, used a sample-barcoded 5' primer plus a J-beta primer mix. TCRdb re-analysed the 5' RACE reads in MiXCR, keeping a single row per CDR3 protein. The sample contains approximately 900,000 distinct CDR3 sequences, roughly 52% of which appear only once. Sequencing input: blood. The receptor set was obtained from a man aged 25-45 years in good health.

This clonotype was counted a single time. The V and J genes are TRBV27 and TRBJ2-3; D is tentatively TRBD1 or TRBD2 (5 bases each). V gave up 10 bases and J gave up 6 bases, with 23 bases separating them. Germline CDR1 MNHEY, CDR2 SMNVEV (reference sequence). The CDR3 has 15 residues. CDR3 nucleotide sequence: TGTGCCAACTGTCGGGGACCGAAGGTTGAGGATACGCAGTATTTT. This codes for CANCRGPKVEDTQYF.

This clonotype was observed a handful of times. This rearrangement joins TRBV7-2 to TRBJ1-2; D possibly corresponds to TRBD1 (5 bases). The CDR3 has 12 residues. Trimming stripped 3 bases from V and 3 bases from J, with 5 bases between. The germline gives CDR1 SGHTA, CDR2 FQGNSA. The CDR3, as DNA: TGTGCCAGCAGCTTGACAGACTATGGCTACACCTTC. Amino acid sequence: CASSLTDYGYTF.

This clonotype was counted only a few times. The chain combines TRBV5-1 with TRBJ2-3; tentative D call: TRBD2 (6 bases). V lost 7 bases, J lost 0 bases, and 15 bases lay in between. This CDR3 is 15 amino acids long. Germline CDR1 is SGHRS and CDR2 is YFSETQ. CDR3 residues: CASDPSATSTDTQYF. The CDR3 DNA is TGCGCCAGCGACCCTAGCGCCACTAGCACAGATACGCAGTATTTT.

This clonotype appeared many times. The CDR3 nucleotides read TGCGCCAGCAGTTACCCTACAGGGAGCGAGCAGTACTTC. Its protein is CASSYPTGSEQYF. V gene TRBV5-1 combines with J gene TRBJ2-7; D is possibly TRBD1 (6 bases). The germline V gene has CDR1 SGHRS and CDR2 YFSETQ. This CDR3 spans 13 amino acids. V was pared by 5 bases and J by 6 bases, with 15 bases between.

This clonotype has a count of ten or more. V is TRBV20-1 and J is TRBJ1-6; D is uncertain. CDR1 DFQATT and CDR2 SNEGSKA come from the germline V gene (reference sequence). The CDR3 extends over 14 amino acids. V was trimmed by 3 bases and J by 10 bases, leaving 16 bases between them. This CDR3 is CSASSAPESSPLHF. CDR3 sequence (DNA): TGCAGTGCTAGTTCAGCGCCTGAATCCTCACCCCTCCACTTT.

The table lists this clonotype with many counts. The chain carries TRBV5-1 and TRBJ1-5, with no clear D. Germline CDR1 is SGHRS and CDR2 is YFSETQ. V dropped 0 bases and J dropped 6 bases, with 7 bases sitting between them. The CDR3 is 13 residues long. The CDR3 nucleotides are TGCGCCAGCAGCTTGGCAGTGGGTCAGCCCCAGCATTTT. The encoded protein is CASSLAVGQPQHF. Full variable domain (outside the CDR3, taken from reference TRBV5-1 and TRBJ1-5): KAGVTQTPRYLIKTRGQQVTLSCSPISGHRSVSWYQQTPGQGLQFLFEYFSETQRNKGNFPGRFSGRQFSNSRSEMNVSTLELGDSALYLCASSLAVGQPQHFGDGTRLSIL.

The chain combines TRBV10-3 with TRBJ1-6, with D tentatively TRBD1 (5 bases). The CDR3 covers 13 residues. V lost 6 bases and J 4 bases, leaving 7 bases between the germline ends. The V gene's germline CDR1 is ENHRY and CDR2 SYGVKD. The CDR3 reads CAISPGYNSPLHF. The CDR3 DNA is TGTGCCATCAGCCCAGGGTATAATTCACCCCTCCACTTT.

This sequence joins TRBV7-2 and TRBJ1-1; D is ambiguous. The CDR3 consists of 12 residues. Germline CDR1 is SGHTA and CDR2 is FQGNSA. The germline V and J ends were trimmed by 1 base and 4 bases, with 4 bases remaining between them. DNA of the CDR3: TGTGCCAGCAGCTTAGACGCCACTGAAGCTTTCTTT. It is translated as CASSLDATEAFF.

This clonotype was observed at least ten times. The chain links TRBV7-9 to TRBJ1-2; 7 bases agree with TRBD1. CDR3 length: 14 amino acids. CDR1 SEHNR and CDR2 FQNEAQ come from the germline V gene (reference sequence). The V segment lost 5 bases and the J segment 7 bases; nucleotides outside the gene matches: 10. For the CDR3, the DNA is TGTGCCAGCAGCAGCGGGACAGCCTACGCTGGCTACACCTTC. This sequence encodes CASSSGTAYAGYTF.

The sample holds many counts of this clonotype. The genes are TRBV6-4 and TRBJ2-1; 7 nucleotides agree with TRBD1. The CDR3 runs to 14 residues. The junction had 11 bases not matched to a gene; V was cut back by 4 bases and J by 11 bases. CDR1 and CDR2 (germline): MRHNA, SNTAGT. CDR3 nucleotide sequence: TGTGCCAGCAGTGTCACAGGGGAATTAAGCAAGCAGTTCTTC. Encoded protein: CASSVTGELSKQFF.

This rearrangement joins TRBV20-1 to TRBJ2-5; no definite D call. Germline V CDR1 and CDR2: DFQATT, SNEGSKA (reference sequence). Trimming left V 3 bases short and J 2 bases short, with 7 bases between. This CDR3 is 12 amino acids long. The CDR3 region is CSASRLQETQYF. Written as DNA, the CDR3 is TGCAGTGCTAGTCGGCTACAAGAGACCCAGTACTTC.

The chain joins TRBV12-3 or TRBV12-4 to TRBJ2-1; D unclear. The CDR3 length is 13 residues. Between the trimmed V and J ends, which lost 4 bases and 7 bases, there was a span of 11 bases. CDR3 in amino acids: CASSYGRGNEQFF. Here the CDR3 DNA reads TGTGCCAGCAGTTATGGTCGAGGAAATGAGCAGTTCTTC.

The rearrangement uses TRBV18 and TRBJ2-5; D perhaps matches TRBD2 (5 bases). V lost 1 base, J lost 2 bases, and 8 bases lay in between. The CDR3 is 14 amino acids. Germline CDR1 and CDR2: KGHSH and LQKENI. The CDR3 coding sequence is TGTGCCAGCTCACCACTCGAGCGGCAAGAGACCCAGTACTTC. Its protein product is CASSPLERQETQYF. Drawing the rest from reference TRBV18 and TRBJ2-5, the complete variable domain is NAGVMQNPRHLVRRRGQEARLRCSPMKGHSHVYWYRQLPEEGLKFMVYLQKENIIDESGMPKERFSAEFPKEGPSILRIQQVVRGDSAAYFCASSPLERQETQYFGPGTRLLVL.

V gene TRBV6-1 combines with J gene TRBJ2-3; TRBD1 matches 12 bases. Germline trimming cut 3 bases from V and 5 bases from J; bases unmatched to any gene: 6. There are 16 residues in the CDR3. Germline V lookup: CDR1 MNHNS, CDR2 SASEGT. The CDR3: CASSDRDRGLVDTQYF. CDR3 coding DNA: TGTGCCAGCAGTGACCGGGACAGGGGGCTTGTAGATACGCAGTATTTT.

CDR3 in DNA: TGTGCCAGCCGTCGACAGATCCAAGAGACCCAGTACTTC. Translating it yields CASRRQIQETQYF. The chain combines TRBV12-3 or TRBV12-4 with TRBJ2-5; maybe TRBD1 (5 bases). Trimming cost V 8 bases and J 1 base, with 11 bases left between them. CDR3 length equals 13 residues.

V gene TRBV11-2 combines with J gene TRBJ2-7, with TRBD1 as a possible D gene (5 bases). Trimming cost V 0 bases and J 2 bases, with 11 bases left between them. CDR3 size: 15 residues. Germline V CDR1 and CDR2: SGHAT, FQNNGV. This CDR3 reads CASSLDRTPTYEQYF. The CDR3 DNA reads as TGTGCCAGCAGCTTAGATCGGACACCGACCTACGAGCAGTACTTC.

This clonotype was observed at least ten times. V and J are TRBV4-2 and TRBJ2-6; D unresolved. Trimming removed 0 bases at V and 4 bases at J, with 10 bases between. The CDR3 sequence is 16 residues long. In germline, CDR1 is LGHNA, CDR2 YNFKEQ. Here the CDR3 DNA reads TGTGCCAGCAGCCAAGAGGTTGCAGGAGGGGCCAACGTCCTGACTTTC. Its translation: CASSQEVAGGANVLTF.

This clonotype was seen once. The chain has TRBV3-1 and TRBJ1-2, with 8 positions matching TRBD1. Germline V gives CDR1 LGHDT, CDR2 YNNKEL (reference sequence). The CDR3 is made up of 15 amino acids. V gave up 0 bases and J gave up 4 bases; unmatched junction bases: 4. The CDR3: CASSQEGRGLYGYTF. In DNA, the CDR3 is TGTGCCAGCAGCCAAGAGGGCAGGGGGCTCTATGGCTACACCTTC.